This T cell receptor beta chain was documented in a study of shared clonotypes between healthy human individuals. Trimming pared 4 bases from V and 4 bases from J, leaving 16 bases between. Germline values: CDR1 SNHLY, CDR2 FYNNEI. CDR3 length: 15 residues. Participating donors were healthy, HIV-negative adults free of recent acute infections or vaccinations. Using immunoSEQ multiplex PCR, the repertoire was profiled, and TCRdb retains in-frame clones only, with some absent. The sample has about 480,000 clones; about 79% are singletons. The clonotype was recovered from a middle-aged woman in good health. Some clones in this sample may be carry-over from other donors' samples. The gene calls are TRBV2 and TRBJ1-2; D is unresolved. The sequenced sample was PBMCs. The DNA of the CDR3 is TGTGCCAGCAGTGTGTTTGGCGGGGATGGCTATGGCTACACCTTC. Translated: CASSVFGGDGYGYTF.